Ten or more counts support the clone carrying this T cell receptor (beta chain). TCRdb ran MiXCR on the 5' RACE reads and lists one entry per CDR3 protein. Found here are some 120,000 distinct CDR3 sequences, approximately 8.4% of them singletons; the top ten hold around 25%. These data originate in a study of T cells after yellow fever vaccination. V lost 4 bases to trimming and J lost 7 bases; unmatched junction nucleotides: 4. CDR3 size: 14 residues. V and J are TRBV12-3 or TRBV12-4 and TRBJ2-1; 10 nucleotides align to TRBD2. Sequencing was performed on CD8+ T cells sorted from PBMCs, taken 45 days after the yellow fever booster vaccination. The clonotype comes from a man aged 30 to 45 who received the YFV17D yellow fever vaccine. The DNA for the CDR3 is TGTGCCAGCAGTTCCGGGACTAGCGCGAATGAGCAGTTCTTC. This codes for CASSSGTSANEQFF.